Given below is one T cell receptor (beta chain) in context. The record originates from a study of blood T cell repertoires in COVID-19. Libraries were prepared by immunoSEQ multiplex PCR; TCRdb keeps only in-frame clonotypes and omits some of them. This table has around 120,000 clones, around nine tenths appearing once. The clonotype originates from a man aged 45-65 years with acute or convalescent COVID-19. The sample was peripheral blood.

The CDR3 region has the DNA TGTGCCAGCAGCGCAAGAGTAACAGGGCGGACCTACGAGCAGTACTTC. This sequence encodes CASSARVTGRTYEQYF. The gene calls are TRBV14 and TRBJ2-7; tentative D call: TRBD1 (6 bases). Deletions cut 5 bases from V and 2 bases from J, with 19 bases between. Germline V gene lookup returns CDR1 SGHDN and CDR2 FVKESK. The CDR3 is made up of 16 amino acids. Drawing the rest from reference TRBV14 and TRBJ2-7, the complete variable domain is EAGVTQFPSHSVIEKGQTVTLRCDPISGHDNLYWYRRVMGKEIKFLLHFVKESKQDESGMPNNRFLAERTGGTYSTLKVQPAELEDSGVYFCASSARVTGRTYEQYFGPGTRLTVT.